The 23 T cell receptor beta chains given below trace back to one sample, sequenced in a study of cytomegalovirus exposure and HLA in healthy donors. Assay: immunoSEQ multiplex PCR; the TCRdb copy retains only in-frame clones and omits some. The table has hundreds of thousands of clones, more than 75% seen once. Specimen: PBMCs. These receptors originate from a man between 18 and 29 years old in good health and CMV-seropositive.

The chain carries TRBV10-3 and TRBJ1-5; 7 bases line up with TRBD1. Germline lookup yields CDR1 ENHRY and CDR2 SYGVKD. V shed 2 bases and J 5 bases; nucleotides not matched to a gene: 3. The CDR3 length is 14 residues. CDR3 region: CAISEGTADQPQHF. The CDR3 nucleotides read TGTGCCATCAGTGAGGGGACAGCGGATCAGCCCCAGCATTTT.

The chain is built from TRBV19 and TRBJ2-7; D is uncertain. Trimming took off 5 bases at V and 0 bases at J, with 11 bases between the two ends. This CDR3 comprises 14 residues. Per germline, CDR1 LNHDA and CDR2 SQIVND (reference sequence). In DNA form, the CDR3 reads TGTGCCAGTAGTTGGGTGGGCCCCTCCTACGAGCAGTACTTC. Translation gives CASSWVGPSYEQYF.

The chain joins TRBV2 to TRBJ2-1; D possibly matches TRBD1 or TRBD2 (5 bases each). This CDR3 region has 14 residues. Germline V CDR1 and CDR2: SNHLY, FYNNEI. V lost 8 bases and J lost 7, with 18 bases in between. The CDR3 DNA reads as TGTGCCAGCGTTTCCGAGGGGATTCTGAATGAGCAGTTCTTC. Translated, it gives CASVSEGILNEQFF.

This clone was recorded only once. CDR3 residues: CASYGQGLFYSDEQYF. The CDR3 nucleotides read TGTGCCAGTTATGGACAGGGATTATTTTACAGCGACGAGCAGTACTTC. This sequence joins TRBV2 and TRBJ2-7, with 8 bases fitting TRBD1. The ends lost 9 bases at V and 5 bases at J; junction bases unmatched: 18. This CDR3 contains 16 residues. CDR1 is SNHLY and CDR2 is FYNNEI in the germline V gene. Full variable domain (outside the CDR3, taken from reference TRBV2 and TRBJ2-7): EPEVTQTPSHQVTQMGQEVILRCVPISNHLYFYWYRQILGQKVEFLVSFYNNEISEKSEIFDDQFSVERPDGSNFTLKIRSTKLEDSAMYFCASYGQGLFYSDEQYFGPGTRLTVT.

The V and J genes are TRBV30 and TRBJ1-5; 7 bases fit TRBD1. Trimming took 0 bases from V and 7 from J; bases not matched to a gene: 6. CDR1 is GTSNPN, CDR2 SVGIG, per germline (reference sequence). CDR3 length: 14 residues. The CDR3 here is CAWSVGGGAQPQHF. Here the CDR3 DNA reads TGTGCCTGGAGTGTAGGAGGGGGCGCCCAGCCCCAGCATTTT.

The chain employs TRBV5-1 and TRBJ2-2, with 13 bases that match TRBD2. The CDR3 has 16 amino acids. The germline gives CDR1 SGHRS, CDR2 YFSETQ. The J segment lost 5 bases and the V segment lost 4 bases, leaving 5 bases of the junction unmatched. CDR3 protein: CASSPGLAGSTGELFF. The CDR3 DNA follows: TGCGCCAGCAGCCCGGGACTAGCGGGAAGTACCGGGGAGCTGTTTTTT. The full variable domain, its missing parts supplied by reference TRBV5-1 and TRBJ2-2, is KAGVTQTPRYLIKTRGQQVTLSCSPISGHRSVSWYQQTPGQGLQFLFEYFSETQRNKGNFPGRFSGRQFSNSRSEMNVSTLELGDSALYLCASSPGLAGSTGELFFGEGSRLTVL.

J is TRBJ1-4 and V is TRBV7-6; TRBD1 agrees at 7 bases. The length of the CDR3 is 13 residues. J lost 7 bases, V lost 1 base, and 0 bases had no gene match. Germline V gene sequence: CDR1 SGHVS, CDR2 FNYEAQ. The CDR3 DNA follows: TGTGCCAGCAGCTTAGACAGGGGTGAAAAACTGTTTTTT. This encodes CASSLDRGEKLFF.

This clone occurred a few times. V usage is TRBV28 and J usage is TRBJ1-2; a weak D match, TRBD1 (6 bases). Trimming cost V 3 bases and J 4 bases, with 12 bases left between them. Germline CDR1 is MDHEN and CDR2 is SYDVKM. This CDR3 region has 14 residues. The CDR3 bases are TGTGCCAGCAGTTTCTCCGGGGGCGGCTATGGCTACACCTTC. As protein: CASSFSGGGYGYTF.

V and J are TRBV29-1 and TRBJ2-3, with TRBD1 matching 10 bases. V lost 4 bases, J lost 5 bases, and 12 bases stayed unmatched. The germline V gene encodes CDR1 SQVTM and CDR2 ANQGSEA. The CDR3 is made up of 16 amino acids. CDR3 coding DNA: TGCAGCGTTGTTTTTCCCGGGACAGGGGCCGAAGATACGCAGTATTTT. It encodes CSVVFPGTGAEDTQYF.

This clone showed up just once. This chain joins TRBV11-2 and TRBJ1-2; unclear D gene. The CDR3 is 15 residues long. The V and J ends lost 3 bases and 3 bases respectively, with 14 bases between them. Germline CDR1 and CDR2: SGHAT and FQNNGV. The CDR3 is CASSFSRTEYYGYTF. CDR3 DNA: TGTGCCAGCAGCTTCTCCCGTACGGAGTACTATGGCTACACCTTC.

V usage is TRBV27 and J usage is TRBJ1-5; D remains unclear. Trimming removed 6 bases from V and 4 bases from J, with 13 bases in between. In germline, CDR1 is MNHEY, CDR2 SMNVEV (reference sequence). This CDR3 spans 14 amino acids. As DNA, the CDR3 is TGTGCCAGCAGCCGGGGAGTCCCTAATCAGCCCCAGCATTTT. It specifies CASSRGVPNQPQHF.

This rearrangement joins TRBV28 to TRBJ1-5; D uncertain. CDR3 size: 14 residues. Germline CDR1 and CDR2: MDHEN and SYDVKM. V was shortened by 3 bases and J by 2 bases, with 8 bases between the two germline ends. The CDR3 is CASSLSAGNQPQHF. In nucleotides, the CDR3 is TGTGCCAGCAGTTTGTCGGCAGGCAATCAGCCCCAGCATTTT. The variable domain in full, completed from reference TRBV28 and TRBJ1-5, reads DVKVTQSSRYLVKRTGEKVFLECVQDMDHENMFWYRQDPGLGLRLIYFSYDVKMKEKGDIPEGYSVSREKKERFSLILESASTNQTSMYLCASSLSAGNQPQHFGDGTRLSIL.

V and J are TRBV4-2 and TRBJ1-1, with 9 bases matching TRBD1. CDR1 and CDR2 from the germline V gene are LGHNA and YNFKEQ. This CDR3 region has 16 residues. The V segment lost 1 base and the J segment 1 base; nucleotides outside the gene matches: 4. The CDR3 region is CASSQVPGQGNTEAFF. Here the CDR3 DNA reads TGTGCCAGCAGCCAAGTTCCGGGACAGGGGAACACTGAAGCTTTCTTT.

The chain links TRBV6-5 to TRBJ1-4, with a weak D call TRBD1 (5 bases). V was trimmed by 0 bases and J by 8 bases, leaving 13 bases between them. The germline CDR1 and CDR2 sequences are MNHEY and SVGAGI. This CDR3 is 15 amino acids long. The DNA for the CDR3 is TGTGCCAGCAGTTACTCGAAAGGGACTGGGGAAAAACTGTTTTTT. It is translated as CASSYSKGTGEKLFF.

Here the CDR3 reads CASALWRNTEAFF. The CDR3, as DNA: TGTGCCAGCGCCCTGTGGCGGAACACTGAAGCTTTCTTT. The rearrangement uses TRBV2 and TRBJ1-1, with D unresolved. The CDR3 extends over 13 amino acids. V was clipped by 8 bases and J by 1 base, with 11 bases between them. CDR1 is SNHLY, CDR2 FYNNEI, per germline.

This clone was detected only once. The V call is TRBV2, the J call TRBJ2-2; TRBD1 is a possible D gene (5 bases). The CDR3 runs 19 residues. CDR1 SNHLY and CDR2 FYNNEI come from the germline V gene. The V gene lost 0 bases and the J gene lost 6 bases, with 23 bases spanning the gap. CDR3 nucleotide sequence: TGTGCCAGCAGTGAAGCGCAGACGGACATAACTTCCTGGGCCGGGGAGCTGTTTTTT. This translates into CASSEAQTDITSWAGELFF. Based on the CDR3 plus reference TRBV2 and TRBJ2-2, the full variable domain is EPEVTQTPSHQVTQMGQEVILRCVPISNHLYFYWYRQILGQKVEFLVSFYNNEISEKSEIFDDQFSVERPDGSNFTLKIRSTKLEDSAMYFCASSEAQTDITSWAGELFFGEGSRLTVL.

This rearrangement joins TRBV14 to TRBJ1-1; 8 positions match TRBD1. V was pared by 5 bases and J by 7 bases, with 6 bases of the junction left unmatched. CDR1 and CDR2 from the germline V gene are SGHDN and FVKESK. This CDR3 has 13 amino acids. The CDR3 DNA reads TGTGCCAGCAGCTTACAGGGGGTCAGTGAAGCTTTCTTT. As protein: CASSLQGVSEAFF.

V gene TRBV6-1 combines with J gene TRBJ2-7, with 7 bases lining up with TRBD1. This CDR3 comprises 15 residues. J gave up 5 bases and V 0 bases, and 7 bases lay outside the gene matches. CDR1 is MNHNS and CDR2 is SASEGT in the germline V gene. As DNA, the CDR3 is TGTGCCAGCAGTGAAGCCGCGGACAGGTCCAACGAGCAGTACTTC. Translated: CASSEAADRSNEQYF.

V is TRBV7-8 and J is TRBJ2-7; D is possibly TRBD1 (5 bases). In germline, CDR1 is SGHVS, CDR2 FQNEAQ. The CDR3 has 13 residues. V shed 2 bases and J shed 3 bases, with 8 bases lying between them. CDR3 DNA: TGTGCCAGCAGCTTAACGCAGGGCTACGAGCAGTACTTC. This codes for CASSLTQGYEQYF. The variable domain in full, completed from reference TRBV7-8 and TRBJ2-7, reads GAGVSQSPRYKVAKRGQDVALRCDPISGHVSLFWYQQALGQGPEFLTYFQNEAQLDKSGLPSDRFFAERPEGSVSTLKIQRTQQEDSAVYLCASSLTQGYEQYFGPGTRLTVT.

This sequence joins TRBV5-4 and TRBJ2-1; D ambiguous. This CDR3 comprises 9 residues. CDR1 and CDR2 (germline): SGHNT, YYREEE (reference sequence). V gave up 5 bases and J gave up 9 bases, with 3 bases separating them. Here the CDR3 reads CASRSEQFF. DNA for the CDR3: TGTGCCAGCAGGAGTGAGCAGTTCTTC. Together with reference TRBV5-4 and TRBJ2-1, the CDR3 gives the full variable domain: ETGVTQSPTHLIKTRGQQVTLRCSSQSGHNTVSWYQQALGQGPQFIFQYYREEENGRGNFPPRFSGLQFPNYSSELNVNALELDDSALYLCASRSEQFFGPGTRLTVL.

The V call is TRBV7-8, the J call TRBJ2-1; TRBD1 matches at 9 bases. The CDR3 sequence is 14 residues long. The V segment lost 5 bases and the J segment 8 bases; nucleotides outside the gene matches: 7. Germline-derived CDR1 and CDR2 are SGHVS and FQNEAQ. DNA for the CDR3: TGTGCCAGCAGCACGGGACAGGGAATTGATGAGCAGTTCTTC. Translating it yields CASSTGQGIDEQFF.

The chain is built from TRBV29-1 and TRBJ1-4; D gene unclear. V lost 7 bases and J lost 0, with 6 bases in between. The CDR3 totals 12 residues. The germline V gene encodes CDR1 SQVTM and CDR2 ANQGSEA. The DNA of the CDR3 is TGCAGCGCGACTGCAACTAATGAAAAACTGTTTTTT. Amino acids: CSATATNEKLFF.

The rearrangement links TRBV29-1 to TRBJ2-1; TRBD2 agrees at 8 bases. Germline lookup yields CDR1 SQVTM and CDR2 ANQGSEA. The junction had 11 bases not matched to a gene; V was cut back by 7 bases and J by 6 bases. CDR3 length equals 14 residues. DNA for the CDR3: TGCAGCGCCCCGGGGGGGGATTGGCCCAATGAGCAGTTCTTC. Translated: CSAPGGDWPNEQFF.